A single TCR beta chain is shown here with its context. The data belong to a study of blood T cell repertoires in COVID-19. Across the study: Nucleic acid was either cDNA or gDNA, and it came from T cells, B-cell-depleted T cells, or PBMCs.

Recruitment covered about 26 US areas and drew participants whose ages spanned roughly 18 to 89 years. The CDR3 runs to 12 residues. In germline, CDR1 is SQVTM, CDR2 ANQGSEA. J gave up 3 bases and V 4 bases, and 2 bases lay outside the gene matches. Using immunoSEQ multiplex PCR, the repertoire was profiled, and TCRdb retains in-frame clones only, with some absent. The sample has under 500,000 clones, 80% to 90% seen once. This rearrangement joins TRBV29-1 to TRBJ1-2; 7 bases are a match to TRBD1. The TCR originated in a man aged 30 to 45 who had recovered from COVID-19. Material for sequencing was PBMCs or T cells enriched from blood (not recorded which). The CDR3 loop is CSVAQGDYGYTF. CDR3 in DNA: TGCAGCGTTGCCCAGGGGGACTATGGCTACACCTTC.